The 6 T cell receptor beta chains below were found in one sample sequenced in a study of blood T cell repertoires in COVID-19. The protocol was immunoSEQ multiplex PCR, while the TCRdb copy is restricted to in-frame clones and leaves out a portion. Altogether around 71,000 clones are present, 75% to 85% being singletons, with the ten largest covering under 7.5%. Sequenced sample: peripheral blood. The receptors were gathered from a man aged 30 to 45 with COVID-19, enrolled during active disease.

This chain uses TRBV11-2 with TRBJ2-5; 9 bases line up with TRBD2. CDR3 length equals 13 residues. V was clipped by 5 bases and J by 5 bases; unmatched bases: 3. From germline, CDR1 is SGHAT and CDR2 FQNNGV. CDR3 region: CASSLAGHETQYF. The CDR3 region has the DNA TGTGCCAGCAGCCTAGCGGGACACGAGACCCAGTACTTC.

The rearrangement joins TRBV13 to TRBJ2-5, with a weak D call TRBD1 (6 bases). The CDR3 extends over 16 amino acids. Trimming removed 5 bases from V and 3 bases from J, with 19 bases in between. Per germline, CDR1 PRHDT and CDR2 FYEKMQ (reference sequence). CDR3 bases: TGTGCCAGCAGCCTGACCACAGGGTGGGTAGAAGAGACCCAGTACTTC. Protein: CASSLTTGWVEETQYF.

The rearrangement uses TRBV5-1 and TRBJ1-5; 7 nucleotides agree with TRBD1. The V gene's germline CDR1 is SGHRS and CDR2 YFSETQ. V lost 4 bases and J lost 4; bases outside the gene matches: 8. The CDR3 runs to 15 residues. The CDR3 loop is CASSLGGLTNQPQHF. The CDR3 coding sequence is TGCGCCAGCAGCCTAGGGGGCCTGACGAATCAGCCCCAGCATTTT.

The chain combines TRBV25-1 with TRBJ2-4; possibly TRBD1 for D (6 bases). V lost 3 bases, J lost 3 bases, and 15 bases lay in between. This CDR3 contains 16 residues. From germline, CDR1 is MGHDK and CDR2 SYGVNS. The CDR3 DNA is TGTGCCAGCAGTGACCCACGAGGGGGTTTCAAAAACATTCAGTACTTC. Translation: CASSDPRGGFKNIQYF.

This clone was seen just once. This rearrangement joins TRBV27 to TRBJ2-2; 14 bases agree with TRBD2. Trimming at V came to 10 bases and at J to 2 bases, leaving 9 bases not matched to a gene. The CDR3 spans 17 residues. CDR1 is MNHEY and CDR2 is SMNVEV in the germline V gene (reference sequence). The CDR3 spells CAISWTSGRSNTGELFF. The CDR3 region has the DNA TGTGCCATTTCTTGGACTAGCGGGAGGTCTAACACCGGGGAGCTGTTTTTT.

The chain recombines TRBV6-5 with TRBJ2-3, with D tentatively TRBD1 (5 bases). V lost 6 bases and J 1 base, leaving 11 bases between the germline ends. The germline V gene has CDR1 MNHEY and CDR2 SVGAGI. This CDR3 has 14 residues. The CDR3 coding sequence is TGTGCCAGCAGGATAGGGGCGGGCACAGATACGCAGTATTTT. It codes for CASRIGAGTDTQYF.